Presented here are 32 T cell receptor beta chains from one specimen sequenced in a study of blood T cells in healthy people across ages. For the second PCR, which ran for roughly 6 to 11 cycles, a sample-barcoded 5' primer and a J-beta primer mix were used. One entry per CDR3 protein, called by TCRdb with MiXCR from the 5' RACE reads. The sample gives around 900,000 distinct CDR3 sequences, 51% of which show up once; roughly a fifth is in the top ten. Sequenced: blood. Receptors were obtained from a woman aged 55-70 years in good health.

The chain links TRBV7-9 to TRBJ2-3; D is possibly TRBD2 (6 bases). Trimming removed 8 bases from V and 6 bases from J, with 15 bases in between. Germline V gene lookup returns CDR1 SEHNR and CDR2 FQNEAQ (reference sequence). The CDR3 length is 13 residues. CDR3 nucleotides: TGTGCCAGCCGGTGGGTGGGAGGCGATACGCAGTATTTT. It yields the protein CASRWVGGDTQYF.

This clonotype occurred a few times. The V gene is TRBV20-1, the J gene TRBJ1-3, with 8 bases fitting TRBD1. Germline V gene data show CDR1 as DFQATT and CDR2 as SNEGSKA (reference sequence). V was pared by 3 bases and J by 4 bases, with 8 bases of the junction left unmatched. CDR3 size: 15 residues. CDR3 bases: TGCAGTGCTAGGGGCCCGACAGGGGACGGAAACACCATATATTTT. It yields the protein CSARGPTGDGNTIYF.

A few counts support this clonotype. The chain uses TRBV12-3 or TRBV12-4 and TRBJ2-3, with D possibly called TRBD1 or TRBD2 (6 bases each). V was cut by 4 bases and J by 5 bases, with 16 bases left in between. The CDR3 totals 15 residues. The chain's CDR3 is CASSSLNRGRDTQYF. DNA for the CDR3: TGTGCCAGCAGTTCCCTCAACCGGGGGCGAGATACGCAGTATTTT.

This clonotype has just a few counts. The chain couples TRBV21-1 to TRBJ1-5; TRBD1, the table's D call, lacks a check against the DNA. TRBV21-1 is a listed pseudogene. The CDR3 runs 16 residues. CDR3 sequence reads: CASSKSPGQGMQPQHF. The CDR3 bases are TGTGCCAGCAGCAAATCGCCGGGACAGGGTATGCAGCCCCAGCATTTT.

This chain links TRBV28 with TRBJ1-4; D ambiguous. CDR1 and CDR2 (germline): MDHEN, SYDVKM. The length of the CDR3 is 13 residues. V lost 7 bases and J lost 8, with 14 bases in between. The CDR3 protein is CASMSGYSEKLFF. CDR3 DNA sequence: TGTGCCAGCATGTCGGGATATAGCGAAAAACTGTTTTTT.

This chain uses TRBV28 with TRBJ2-3, with TRBD2 matching over 7 bases. Germline trimming cut 6 bases from V and 5 bases from J; bases unmatched to any gene: 20. The CDR3 totals 18 residues. Germline CDR1 reads MDHEN; CDR2 reads SYDVKM. The DNA of the CDR3 is TGTGCCAGCAGACTTGTGTCTAGCGGACTCGTGGCGGGAGATACGCAGTATTTT. Amino acids: CASRLVSSGLVAGDTQYF.

The chain employs TRBV28 and TRBJ1-4; maybe TRBD1 (6 bases). The CDR3 is 13 amino acids. The germline CDR1 and CDR2 sequences are MDHEN and SYDVKM. V lost 7 bases and J lost 7, with 13 bases in between. The CDR3 here is CASKAGGIEKLFF. The CDR3 DNA reads as TGTGCCAGCAAGGCCGGGGGCATTGAAAAACTGTTTTTT.

This chain connects TRBV27 to TRBJ1-2; 8 bases fit TRBD1. Germline-derived CDR1 and CDR2 are MNHEY and SMNVEV (reference sequence). With 3 bases clipped from V and 2 bases from J, the junction kept 2 bases outside the gene matches. This CDR3 is built from 14 residues. The CDR3 nucleotides read TGTGCCAGCAGTTTTACAGGGGGAAACTATGGCTACACCTTC. Encoded protein: CASSFTGGNYGYTF.

The chain couples TRBV29-1 to TRBJ2-3; 9 bases are shared with TRBD2. After removal of 5 bases from V and 4 bases from J, the junction contained 7 bases not matched to a gene. Germline V CDR1 and CDR2: SQVTM, ANQGSEA. The CDR3 runs 14 residues. The CDR3 region has the DNA TGCAGCGTTTTGGCGGGAGGGGGCCCAGATACGCAGTATTTT. It encodes CSVLAGGGPDTQYF.

This clonotype was recorded once. The chain uses TRBV21-1 and TRBJ2-3; TRBD2 was called by the table and not checked on the DNA. TRBV21-1 is noted as a pseudogene. This CDR3 is built from 15 residues. The CDR3 DNA follows: TGTACCAGCAGCAAGCCGGGAATATTGACAGATACGCAGTATTTT. Translated: CTSSKPGILTDTQYF.

CDR3 in DNA: TGTGCCAGCAGGGGGTCAGGGGCCAGTGAGACCCAGTACTTC. Translation: CASRGSGASETQYF. The V call is TRBV6-6, the J call TRBJ2-5; a weak D match, TRBD1 (6 bases). Germline lookup yields CDR1 MNHNY and CDR2 SVGAGI (reference sequence). The length of the CDR3 is 14 residues. Trimming took off 6 bases at V and 5 bases at J, with 16 bases between the two ends.

This clonotype occurred once. The chain employs TRBV24-1 and TRBJ2-3; 8 nucleotides align to TRBD1. Germline V gene lookup returns CDR1 KGHDR and CDR2 SFDVKD. Unmatched junction bases numbered 10, after V lost 0 bases and J lost 6 bases. This CDR3 spans 17 amino acids. CDR3 coding DNA: TGTGCCACCAGTGATTTGCCTGGGACAGGTGGGGAGGATACGCAGTATTTT. Amino acids: CATSDLPGTGGEDTQYF.

The V call is TRBV9, the J call TRBJ1-6; D call uncertain. This CDR3 has 14 amino acids. Trimming removed 4 bases from V and 1 base from J, with 6 bases in between. Germline lookup yields CDR1 SGDLS and CDR2 YYNGEE. The CDR3 sequence: CASSLLSYNSPLHF. For the CDR3, the DNA is TGTGCCAGCAGCCTATTGTCCTATAATTCACCCCTCCACTTT.

V gene TRBV30 combines with J gene TRBJ2-1; TRBD2 is a possible D gene (5 bases). CDR3 length equals 14 residues. CDR1 is GTSNPN, CDR2 SVGIG, per germline (reference sequence). V lost 0 bases to trimming and J lost 5 bases, with 11 bases between them. CDR3 DNA: TGTGCCTGGAGTGTAACCCTAGCAGACAATGAGCAGTTCTTC. The encoded protein is CAWSVTLADNEQFF.

The CDR3 here is CASSAAGAVYGYTF. The CDR3 nucleotides are TGCGCCAGCAGCGCAGCCGGGGCAGTCTATGGCTACACCTTC. This chain connects TRBV4-1 to TRBJ1-2; D may be TRBD1 (5 bases). V lost 5 bases and J 4 bases, leaving 14 bases between the germline ends. Germline CDR1 MGHRA, CDR2 YSYEKL. The length of the CDR3 is 14 residues.

The V and J genes are TRBV2 and TRBJ2-1, with TRBD2 as a possible D gene (6 bases). The CDR3 covers 13 residues. Germline V gene lookup returns CDR1 SNHLY and CDR2 FYNNEI. V lost 4 bases and J lost 4, with 8 bases in between. The CDR3 coding sequence is TGTGCCAGCAGTGGACTAGGTTACAATGAGCAGTTCTTC. Protein product: CASSGLGYNEQFF.

A few counts support this clonotype. This chain connects TRBV3-1 to TRBJ1-2; TRBD1 agrees at 12 bases. The CDR3 totals 14 residues. The V segment lost 5 bases and the J segment 5 bases; nucleotides outside the gene matches: 3. From germline, CDR1 is LGHDT and CDR2 YNNKEL (reference sequence). The CDR3 DNA reads TGTGCCAGCAGCAGGGGACAGGGGGCTTATGGCTACACCTTC. Encoded protein: CASSRGQGAYGYTF.

This rearrangement joins TRBV3-1 to TRBJ2-7, with 10 nucleotides matching TRBD2. The CDR3 contains 16 residues. From germline, CDR1 is LGHDT and CDR2 YNNKEL (reference sequence). V shed 1 base and J 4 bases; nucleotides not matched to a gene: 7. In DNA, the CDR3 is TGTGCCAGCAGCCAAGGTCCCCCTAGCGGGGGTTACGAGCAGTACTTC. Residues: CASSQGPPSGGYEQYF.

The chain uses TRBV4-1 and TRBJ1-4; maybe TRBD1 (6 bases). CDR1 is MGHRA, CDR2 YSYEKL, per germline. The CDR3 runs to 15 residues. V lost 1 base and J lost 8, with 14 bases in between. DNA of the CDR3: TGCGCCAGCAGCCAAGCCCCCGGGGGCGAGGAAAAACTGTTTTTT. Protein: CASSQAPGGEEKLFF.

This clonotype appeared a few times. In DNA form, the CDR3 reads TGTGCCAGCAGCTTGGGGCAGCTGAACACCGGGGAGCTGTTTTTT. It yields the protein CASSLGQLNTGELFF. This chain joins TRBV7-2 and TRBJ2-2; tentatively, D is TRBD1 (5 bases). The CDR3 consists of 15 residues. Germline V gene lookup returns CDR1 SGHTA and CDR2 FQGNSA. The ends were cut back, 3 bases at V and 1 base at J, with 9 bases in the middle.

This clonotype was seen many times. The chain links TRBV29-1 to TRBJ2-7, with 13 bases identical to TRBD2. Germline V CDR1 and CDR2: SQVTM, ANQGSEA. With 2 bases clipped from V and 7 bases from J, the junction kept 11 bases outside the gene matches. The CDR3 is made up of 16 amino acids. The CDR3 is CSVEYRSGTSGNEQYF. The CDR3 nucleotides are TGCAGCGTTGAATATCGGTCCGGGACTAGCGGGAATGAGCAGTACTTC.

This clonotype came up a few times. The rearrangement joins TRBV20-1 to TRBJ2-5; D call uncertain. V lost 0 bases and J 5 bases, leaving 7 bases between the germline ends. The CDR3 is 12 amino acids. Germline assignment: CDR1 DFQATT and CDR2 SNEGSKA (reference sequence). CDR3 sequence (DNA): TGCAGTGCTAGAGATTTGGCGGAGACCCAGTACTTC. Amino acid sequence: CSARDLAETQYF.

V is TRBV20-1 and J is TRBJ2-7; possibly TRBD1 for D (5 bases). The CDR3 runs 13 residues. V gave up 6 bases and J gave up 0 bases, with 12 bases separating them. The germline V gene has CDR1 DFQATT and CDR2 SNEGSKA (reference sequence). The CDR3 DNA reads as TGCAGTGCGGTCGACAGTAGCTCCTACGAGCAGTACTTC. Translating it yields CSAVDSSSYEQYF.

The gene calls are TRBV28 and TRBJ2-5; the D is unclear. V was pared by 2 bases and J by 5 bases, with 9 bases between. CDR1 and CDR2 from the germline V gene are MDHEN and SYDVKM. The CDR3 loop spans 13 amino acids. The CDR3 here is CASSLKTGETQYF. CDR3 nucleotides: TGTGCCAGCAGTTTAAAGACTGGGGAGACCCAGTACTTC.

This chain connects TRBV20-1 to TRBJ2-7; a weak D match, TRBD1 (6 bases). With 0 bases removed from V and 3 bases from J, the gap between germline ends came to 21 bases. The CDR3 is made up of 17 amino acids. The germline V gene encodes CDR1 DFQATT and CDR2 SNEGSKA (reference sequence). The CDR3 DNA reads as TGCAGTGCTAGAGATGTCGATCCGGGACACCAACTCTACGAGCAGTACTTC. It translates to CSARDVDPGHQLYEQYF.

The chain recombines TRBV12-3 or TRBV12-4 with TRBJ2-1; D may be TRBD2 (6 bases). Trimming shortened V by 5 bases and J by 8 bases, and 19 bases separated the two germline ends. The CDR3 runs 15 residues. The CDR3 coding sequence is TGTGCCAGCAGTCCGTCCGCGGGACTTCTGCATGAGCAGTTCTTC. It yields the protein CASSPSAGLLHEQFF.

The V call is TRBV20-1, the J call TRBJ1-5; weak D call: TRBD1 (5 bases). The CDR3 length is 14 residues. V lost 1 base and J 6 bases, leaving 13 bases between the germline ends. Germline loops: CDR1 DFQATT, CDR2 SNEGSKA (reference sequence). CDR3 DNA: TGCAGTGCTAGAGGAGTGGGGGTGACTCAGCCCCAGCATTTT. It translates to CSARGVGVTQPQHF.

This clonotype was picked up a small number of times. This sequence joins TRBV29-1 and TRBJ1-2; D ambiguous. V was pared by 3 bases and J by 6 bases, with 14 bases between. Germline values: CDR1 SQVTM, CDR2 ANQGSEA. The CDR3 contains 13 residues. The CDR3 nucleotides read TGCAGCGTTGAGAGGCTTGGGAAGAATGGCTACACCTTC. This sequence encodes CSVERLGKNGYTF.

About this clonotype: An end of the junction does not agree with germline; a read error may underlie this. The chain recombines TRBV7-9 with TRBJ2-3; 14 bases line up with TRBD2. The CDR3 spans 19 residues. Germline V gene lookup returns CDR1 SEHNR and CDR2 FQNEAQ (reference sequence). The CDR3 loop reads CASSASGTSGSRGTDTQYF. CDR3 DNA: TGTGCCAGCAGCGCCTCCGGGACTAGCGGGAGTAGGGGCACAGATACACAGTATTTT.

The genes are TRBV7-9 and TRBJ1-5; D remains unclear. The CDR3 totals 14 residues. V lost 3 bases, J lost 5 bases, and 11 bases lay in between. Germline V CDR1 and CDR2: SEHNR, FQNEAQ (reference sequence). The CDR3 nucleotides read TGTGCCAGCAGCTTTGGCGGTGGGGATCAGCCCCAGCATTTT. Encoded protein: CASSFGGGDQPQHF.

This clonotype was detected ten times or more. This CDR3 is CASSYSADSDTQYF. The CDR3 nucleotides are TGTGCCAGCAGTTACAGCGCAGATTCAGATACGCAGTATTTT. V usage is TRBV6-5 and J usage is TRBJ2-3; D is uncertain. The CDR3 sequence is 14 residues long. Between the trimmed V and J ends, which lost 2 bases and 4 bases, there was a span of 10 bases. Germline V gene sequence: CDR1 MNHEY, CDR2 SVGAGI.

The V call is TRBV29-1, the J call TRBJ2-1; 9 nucleotides line up with TRBD2. This CDR3 has 15 residues. CDR1 is SQVTM and CDR2 is ANQGSEA in the germline V gene. V gave up 3 bases and J gave up 0 bases; unmatched junction bases: 3. The CDR3 is CSVDSGLASYNEQFF. The CDR3 coding sequence is TGCAGCGTTGACTCGGGACTAGCCTCCTACAATGAGCAGTTCTTC.